This TCR beta chain was found in a study of cytomegalovirus exposure and HLA in healthy donors listed by TCRdb under 2017. For the study in its entirety: An earlier analysis of approximately 640 of the donors reported roughly 300 Gb of sequence data and 117 million unique TCR beta sequences from 150 million to 200 million T cells. An early release covering around 630 HLA-typed donors comprised 250 to 350 gigabases of sequencing data and tens of millions of unique TCR sequences. Among the roughly 400 genotyped donors, around 81% belonged to the genetic ancestry cluster associated with self-reported Caucasian donors. The aim of the study was to test whether cataloging public T cell receptors could identify signatures of past pathogen exposure. The study profiled the T cell repertoires of around 700 subjects by immunosequencing and related them to cytomegalovirus serostatus. Besides the first cohort of roughly 660 subjects, a separate validation cohort made up of roughly 120 different subjects was used. High-throughput TCR immunosequencing, statistical association of individual TCRs with disease status, and machine learning were combined to predict cytomegalovirus infection status. A later analysis re-examined previously published TCR beta repertoires from several hundred donors and added high-resolution HLA genotyping to investigate patterns of TCR occurrence. Rather than drawing on any new phenotypic data, the later analysis identified candidate immune exposures from TCR beta sequences and the way those sequences occurred across donors. An earlier analysis of some 600 of the donors applied high-throughput TCR beta sequencing to assess whether each TCR beta V gene segment acted as functional or pseudogenic. Donor age, sex, ethnicity and CMV serostatus were collected together with the repertoire data. A later genetic analysis took genome-wide SNP genotypes for about 65% of the 666 donors and used that subset as a discovery cohort. All discovery cohort repertoires had been generated using a single sequencing platform. Class I and class II HLA loci were covered by the typing at four-digit resolution. The number of typed donors differed by locus: roughly 620-630 for A, B, C, DRB1 and DQB1; roughly 510 for DQA1; 606 for DPA1; and roughly 490 for DPB1. Roughly 5 DR-DQ haplotypes were handled as single units for association and clustering, since linkage in the cohort was strong. Across 398 genotyped donors of the cohort, an average of about 240,000 unique TCR beta nucleotide sequences per donor were sequenced, and roughly a sixth of those sequences were non-productive.

On this clone: What antigen it recognizes has not been identified. Per-nucleotide qualities are absent, and no much larger clonotype sits a single base away.

Trimming leaves V shorter by 3 bases and J shorter by 1 base, with the junction holding 7 bases beyond the gene matches. The germline V gene sets CDR1 to SGDLS and CDR2 to YYNGEE. The CDR3 sequence holds 17 residues, the cysteine and phenylalanine included. Only the CDR3 DNA is retained, 51 bases long and in frame from the first base. Paper-wide results and their limitations: The study listed 150 to 200 TCR beta chains as associated with cytomegalovirus. When HLA alleles, especially DR and DQ, strongly co-occurred, TCR associations were difficult to assign to individual alleles. A further reported finding was that TCR beta sequences accurately predicted the HLA-A and HLA-B alleles for most subjects in the first cohort. V-gene and J-gene trimming of TCR beta chains was associated with a missense DCLRE1C variant in a later genetic analysis, and the association was replicated in an independent cohort. For the cohort, immune exposure information was limited to CMV serostatus. Compared with the roughly 710-donor mean, donors in an Asian-associated ancestry cluster had fewer N-insertions in productive TCRs, according to a later genetic analysis. A later analysis found that most CMV-associated TCR beta chains appeared HLA-restricted, with HLA associations seemingly driven largely by CMV exposure. A later analysis associated 15,000 to 20,000 TCR beta sequences with specific HLA alleles at a false discovery rate of 0.05. While some public TCRs were present in many individuals, most TCR sequences turned up only very rarely across donors. Because some donors lacked HLA typing at each locus, the association tests relied only on the typed subset. A cluster of highly shared sequence variants was judged likely to be a technical artifact of the sequencing pipeline. Some IMGT-functional V segments, including TRBV6-2 and TRBV6-3, could not be distinguished by the 87-base-pair reads and were therefore excluded. In a later analysis, HLA-associated TCR beta chains showed more clonal expansion and lower generation probabilities than non-associated chains that were equally common. Sequencing depth was assumed to be roughly uniform across donors in the presence/absence analyses, though that assumption may not hold. Because counts were too low, around 17 rarely observed V segments, including chromosome 9 orphons, were left out of the earlier analysis of 587 of the donors. Only TCR beta chains were sequenced in this cohort, and the absence of alpha or paired-chain data limited detectable features. In an earlier analysis of several hundred of the donors, most TCR beta V segments were observed in productive rearrangements about 87% or about 30% of the time, broadly matching IMGT annotations. In a later analysis, TCR association rates were found to vary across HLA loci, with the most associated TCRs seen for DRB1 alleles and the fewest for HLA-C alleles. Cytomegalovirus status was reported to be diagnosed by the classifier with high specificity and sensitivity in both the original and validation cohorts. According to the authors, the approach could potentially be generalized to other disease states and immunological phenotypes. Correlated functional status among segregating V segments might reflect linkage disequilibrium, but an unknown experimental factor could not be ruled out. In vitro tests confirmed that a few of the cytomegalovirus-associated TCR beta chains recognize cytomegalovirus antigens. Several of the top co-occurrence clusters appeared to be linked to parvovirus B19, influenza, CMV and Epstein-Barr virus, according to a later analysis.

Library preparation used the immunoSEQ multiplex PCR assay. For the multiplex PCR, a mixture combining 60 forward primers for TCR Vbeta segments and 13 reverse primers for TCR Jbeta segments was used. Amplification of the CDR3 region of rearranged TCR beta genes was performed with a multiplex PCR assay on genomic DNA. On the Illumina HiSeq System, the amplified TCR beta libraries were sequenced as 87-base-pair reads. For the original study's pipeline: A later analysis tallied around 87 million unique TCR beta chains across the 666 repertoires, and roughly 11 million of those chains were shared by two or more donors. To remove PCR and sequencing errors, raw reads were error-corrected and collapsed into unique sequences using a nearest-neighbor algorithm that merged closely related sequences. To assign V, D and J gene segments, CDR3 sequences were aligned to IMGT reference sequences. For a sequence to be retained, a match of at least six nucleotides to both a V gene segment and a J gene segment was required. Rearrangements were called productive when the CDR3 lacked stop codons and stayed in frame with V and J; all others were non-productive. CDR3 was defined by IMGT convention, running from the second conserved V-encoded cysteine to the conserved J-encoded phenylalanine. The earlier analysis of some 540 of the donors excluded any sequence lacking an unambiguous match to a single V gene segment. An earlier analysis of 450 to 650 of the donors called V segments functional above 56.7% productive rearrangements and segregating when the between-donor standard deviation exceeded 5%. A statistical classification framework was developed to diagnose cytomegalovirus status using the catalog of TCR beta chain sequences. In a later analysis, V and J genes were assigned by comparing TCR nucleotide sequences against IMGT/GENE-DB human TR gene sequences. In a later analysis, CDR3 sequences and most-parsimonious VDJ recombination scenarios were assigned using the TCRdist pipeline. In a later analysis, every TCR beta chain was defined by the combination of its CDR3 amino acid sequence and its V-gene family, and reads without a unique V-gene family were dropped. To address suspected cross-contamination and a sequencing artifact, a later analysis removed around 600 highly shared, low-generation-probability nucleotide sequences. A later analysis calculated a clonal expansion index for each public chain from normalized within-repertoire ranks of inferred template counts. Generation probabilities in a later analysis came from a VDJ recombination model fitted to out-of-frame rearrangements, and those results were checked against IGoR. A later analysis scored TCR-TCR, TCR-HLA and TCR-CMV co-occurrence with hypergeometric tests, applying a repertoire-size bias correction to TCR pairs. To estimate false discovery rates, a later analysis permuted the HLA or CMV assignments 20 times. In a later analysis, co-occurring TCRs were grouped using DBSCAN, with TCRdist sequence similarity added in when clustering inside HLA-allele-positive subsets. Co-occurrence clustering excluded repertoires with fewer than 30,000 or more than 120,000 public chains, plus five with anomalous nucleotide sharing. This immuneACCESS table, as held by TCRdb, lists in-frame sequences with V and J called but not all clones. Of the missing ones, under half trace to an unresolved V gene in checked studies; the others have no known cause. V and J calls plus clone size are reproduced from that table; the DNA served to infer D and trimming. For this sample the table gives about 200,000 clones, of which around 77% were detected only once. Just under 3% of the sample belongs to the ten largest clones.

The cohort was made up of under 800 healthy bone marrow donors. At the time of sampling, every cohort member was nominally healthy, though immune exposures that went unrecorded were likely present. The donor tested CMV seronegative and was one of the 352 seronegative cohort members. A peripheral blood sample was collected from each donor, and TCR beta sequencing was performed on peripheral blood mononuclear cells. Genomic DNA extraction from the blood cell samples was performed with the Qiagen DNeasy Blood Extraction Kit. This chain is built from TRBV9 and TRBJ2-3, with 11 junctional bases fitting TRBD2. This TCR was recovered from a woman aged 25 to 39 in good health and CMV-seronegative. Sequenced input: PBMCs. Read as DNA, the sequence is TGTGCCAGCAGCGCCAGACTAGCGGGGACCCGCACAGATACGCAGTATTTT. It encodes CASSARLAGTRTDTQYF.